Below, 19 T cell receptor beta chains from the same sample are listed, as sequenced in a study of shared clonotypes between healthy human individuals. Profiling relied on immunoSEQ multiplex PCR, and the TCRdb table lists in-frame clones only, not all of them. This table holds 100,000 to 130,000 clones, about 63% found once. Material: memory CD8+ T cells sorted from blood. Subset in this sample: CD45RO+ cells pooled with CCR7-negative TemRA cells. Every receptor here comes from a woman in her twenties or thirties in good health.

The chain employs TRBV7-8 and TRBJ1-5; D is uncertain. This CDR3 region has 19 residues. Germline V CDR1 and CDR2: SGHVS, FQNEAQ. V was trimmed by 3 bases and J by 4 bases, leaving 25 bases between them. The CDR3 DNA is TGTGCCAGCAGCTTTGCCCGTGTGACCGGTATCTCGAGGAATCAGCCCCAGCATTTT. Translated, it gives CASSFARVTGISRNQPQHF. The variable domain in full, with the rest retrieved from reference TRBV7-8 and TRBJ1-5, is GAGVSQSPRYKVAKRGQDVALRCDPISGHVSLFWYQQALGQGPEFLTYFQNEAQLDKSGLPSDRFFAERPEGSVSTLKIQRTQQEDSAVYLCASSFARVTGISRNQPQHFGDGTRLSIL.

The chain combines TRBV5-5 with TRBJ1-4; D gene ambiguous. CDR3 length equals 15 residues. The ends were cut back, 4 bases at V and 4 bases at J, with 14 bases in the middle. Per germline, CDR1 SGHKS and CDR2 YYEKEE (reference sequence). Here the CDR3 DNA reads TGTGCCAGCAGCGCAACGGGGTACGTTAATGAAAAACTGTTTTTT. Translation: CASSATGYVNEKLFF.

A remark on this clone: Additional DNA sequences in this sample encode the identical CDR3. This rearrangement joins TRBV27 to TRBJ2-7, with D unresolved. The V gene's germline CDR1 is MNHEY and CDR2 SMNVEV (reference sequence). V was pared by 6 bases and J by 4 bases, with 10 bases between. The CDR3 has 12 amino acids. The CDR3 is CASSQTGYEQYF. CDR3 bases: TGTGCCAGCAGCCAGACGGGTTACGAGCAGTACTTC.

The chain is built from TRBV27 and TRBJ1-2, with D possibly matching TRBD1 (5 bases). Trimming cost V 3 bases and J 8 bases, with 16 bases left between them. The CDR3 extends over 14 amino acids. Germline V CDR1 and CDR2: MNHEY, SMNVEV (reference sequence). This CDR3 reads CASSLGVGVRGYTF. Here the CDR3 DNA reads TGTGCCAGCAGTTTGGGTGTGGGGGTGCGGGGCTACACCTTC.

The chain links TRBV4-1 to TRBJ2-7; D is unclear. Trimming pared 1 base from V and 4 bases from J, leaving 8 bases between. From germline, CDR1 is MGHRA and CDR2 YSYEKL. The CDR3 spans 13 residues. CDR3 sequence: CASSQVGVYEQYF. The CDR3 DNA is TGCGCCAGCAGCCAAGTGGGCGTTTACGAGCAGTACTTC.

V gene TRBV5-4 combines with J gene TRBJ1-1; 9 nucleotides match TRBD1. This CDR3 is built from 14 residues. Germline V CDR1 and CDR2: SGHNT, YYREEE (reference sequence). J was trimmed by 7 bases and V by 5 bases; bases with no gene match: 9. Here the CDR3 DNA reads TGTGCCAGCAGTTTCTCACAGGGGGCGGTTGAAGCTTTCTTT. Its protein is CASSFSQGAVEAFF.

The CDR3 DNA is TGCGCCAGCAGGGGCATTAGTTCGGTGCCTGGGGCCAACGTCCTGACTTTC. Its protein product is CASRGISSVPGANVLTF. This chain uses TRBV10-2 with TRBJ2-6; D is ambiguous. The CDR3 has 17 residues. Trimming removed 6 bases from V and 2 bases from J, with 17 bases in between. Germline loops: CDR1 WSHSY, CDR2 SAAADI.

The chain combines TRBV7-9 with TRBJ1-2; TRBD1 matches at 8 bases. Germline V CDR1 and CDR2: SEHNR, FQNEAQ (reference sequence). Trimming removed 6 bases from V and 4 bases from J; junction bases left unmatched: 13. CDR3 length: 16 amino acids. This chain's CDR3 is CASSHFGQGRVYGYTF. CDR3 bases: TGTGCCAGCAGTCATTTTGGACAGGGTCGGGTCTATGGCTACACCTTC.

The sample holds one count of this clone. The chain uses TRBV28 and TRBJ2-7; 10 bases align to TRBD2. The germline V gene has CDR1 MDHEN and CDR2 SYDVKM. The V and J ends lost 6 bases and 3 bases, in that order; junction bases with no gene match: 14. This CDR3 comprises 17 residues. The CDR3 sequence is CASSPGSGTSVSYEQYF. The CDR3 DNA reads TGTGCCAGCAGCCCGGGATCGGGGACTAGCGTAAGCTACGAGCAGTACTTC.

The CDR3 nucleotides read TGTGCCAGCAGTGCAGAAAACAGTTTTCAAGAGCAGTACTTC. It is translated as CASSAENSFQEQYF. The J gene is TRBJ2-7, the V gene TRBV6-5; D call uncertain. The CDR3 contains 14 residues. Per the germline V gene, CDR1 is MNHEY and CDR2 is SVGAGI. V was clipped by 5 bases and J by 7 bases, with 18 bases between them.

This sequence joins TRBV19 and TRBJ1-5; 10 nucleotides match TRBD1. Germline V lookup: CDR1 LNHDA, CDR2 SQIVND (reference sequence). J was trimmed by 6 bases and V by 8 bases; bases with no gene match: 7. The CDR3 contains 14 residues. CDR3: CASSGTGEAQPQHF. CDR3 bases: TGTGCCAGTTCCGGGACAGGGGAGGCTCAGCCCCAGCATTTT.

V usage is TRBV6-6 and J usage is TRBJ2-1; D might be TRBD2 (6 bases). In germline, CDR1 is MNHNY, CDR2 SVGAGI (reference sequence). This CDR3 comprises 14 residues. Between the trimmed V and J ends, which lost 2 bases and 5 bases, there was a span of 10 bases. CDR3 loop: CASSYPGANNEQFF. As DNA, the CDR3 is TGTGCCAGCAGTTACCCGGGAGCCAACAATGAGCAGTTCTTC.

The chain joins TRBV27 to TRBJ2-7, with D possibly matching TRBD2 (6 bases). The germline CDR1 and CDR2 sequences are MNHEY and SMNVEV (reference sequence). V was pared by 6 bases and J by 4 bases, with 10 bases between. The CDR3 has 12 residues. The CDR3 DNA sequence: TGTGCCAGCAGAACGGGAGCGTACGAGCAGTACTTC. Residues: CASRTGAYEQYF.

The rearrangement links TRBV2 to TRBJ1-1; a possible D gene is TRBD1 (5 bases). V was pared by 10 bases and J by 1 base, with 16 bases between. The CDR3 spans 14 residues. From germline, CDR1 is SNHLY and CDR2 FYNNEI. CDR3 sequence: CAKNSGLTNTEAFF. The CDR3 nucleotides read TGTGCCAAAAACTCGGGGCTCACGAACACTGAAGCTTTCTTT.

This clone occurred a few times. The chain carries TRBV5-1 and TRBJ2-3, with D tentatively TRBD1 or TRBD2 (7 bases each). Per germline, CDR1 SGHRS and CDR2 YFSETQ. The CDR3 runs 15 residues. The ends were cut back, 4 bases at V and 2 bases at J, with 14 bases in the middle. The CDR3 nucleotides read TGCGCCAGCAGCCCGTGGGAGGGGGCCACAGATACGCAGTATTTT. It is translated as CASSPWEGATDTQYF.

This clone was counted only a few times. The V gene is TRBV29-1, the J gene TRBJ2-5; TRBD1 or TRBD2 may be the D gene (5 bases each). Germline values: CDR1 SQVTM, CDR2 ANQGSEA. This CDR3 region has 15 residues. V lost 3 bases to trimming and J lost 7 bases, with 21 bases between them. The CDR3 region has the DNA TGCAGCGTTGATTGGGGGTTCGGGGATTTGGGGACCCAGTACTTC. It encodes CSVDWGFGDLGTQYF.

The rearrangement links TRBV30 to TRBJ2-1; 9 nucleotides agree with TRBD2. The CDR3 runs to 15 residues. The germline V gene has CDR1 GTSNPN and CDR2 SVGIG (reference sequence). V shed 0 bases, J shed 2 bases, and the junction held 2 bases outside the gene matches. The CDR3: CAWSVGGRAYNEQFF. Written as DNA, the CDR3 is TGTGCCTGGAGTGTAGGCGGGAGGGCCTACAATGAGCAGTTCTTC.

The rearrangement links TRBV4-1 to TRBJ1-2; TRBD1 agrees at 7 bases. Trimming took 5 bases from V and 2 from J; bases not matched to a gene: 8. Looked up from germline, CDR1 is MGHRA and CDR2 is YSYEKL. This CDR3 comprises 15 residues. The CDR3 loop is CASSSPSRGNYGYTF. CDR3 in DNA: TGCGCCAGCAGCTCACCGAGCAGGGGGAACTATGGCTACACCTTC.

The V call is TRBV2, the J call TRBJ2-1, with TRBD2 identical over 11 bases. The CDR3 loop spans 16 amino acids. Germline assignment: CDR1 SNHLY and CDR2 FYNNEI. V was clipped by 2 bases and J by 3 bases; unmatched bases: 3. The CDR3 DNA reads TGTGCCAGCAGTGAAACGACTAGCGGGAACTACAATGAGCAGTTCTTC. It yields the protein CASSETTSGNYNEQFF. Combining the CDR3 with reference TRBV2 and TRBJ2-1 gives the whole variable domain EPEVTQTPSHQVTQMGQEVILRCVPISNHLYFYWYRQILGQKVEFLVSFYNNEISEKSEIFDDQFSVERPDGSNFTLKIRSTKLEDSAMYFCASSETTSGNYNEQFFGPGTRLTVL.